The rows below give T cell receptor beta chains drawn from one sample of a study of vaccination effects on CD4 cells after COVID-19. No antigens are known for them. Sequencing was performed with immunoSEQ multiplex PCR; in TCRdb, only in-frame clones are kept and a portion is missing. The sample yields under 80,000 clones, roughly 80% seen once. Sequences were derived from CD4+ T cells from PBMCs cultured with HCoV-OC43 spike peptides, sampled after COVID-19 vaccination. These receptors were taken from a human donor who received a COVID-19 vaccine. The CDR3 runs from the conserved cysteine through the conserved F or W. A D gene is named only where the DNA matches it firmly. Rows give clone size only sometimes, using once, few, many, or a class for an expanded clone.

19	-	once	TRBV28	TRBJ2-6	TGTGCCAGCAGTTTCGGGGGCGGGGTACGTAACTCTGGGGCCAACGTCCTGACTTTC	CASSFGGGVRNSGANVLTF
12	TRBD1	-	TRBV5-8	TRBJ2-1	TGTGCCAGCCCTTCAACAGGGGACGAGCAGTTCTTC	CASPSTGDEQFF
15	TRBD1	-	TRBV3-1/TRBV3-2	TRBJ2-2	TGTGCCAGCAGCCCTCATGGGACAGCCACCGGGGAGCTGTTTTTT	CASSPHGTATGELFF
17	TRBD2	once	TRBV9	TRBJ2-5	TGTGCCAGCAGCGTTGGCCTTCTAGCGGGGGGGGAAGAGACCCAGTACTTC	CASSVGLLAGGEETQYF
15	-	-	TRBV18	TRBJ1-2	TGTGCCAGCTCGCCTAATCAGGCCGAAAAGGGTGGCTACACCTTC	CASSPNQAEKGGYTF
13	-	once	TRBV6-5	TRBJ2-3	TGTGCCAGCAGTCAACAAAGCGTAGATACGCAGTATTTT	CASSQQSVDTQYF
13	-	-	TRBV5-6	TRBJ1-1	TGTGCCAGCAGCTTCCTTGGGGGGTTCGAAGCTTTCTTT	CASSFLGGFEAFF
15	-	few	TRBV7-3	TRBJ1-1	TGTGCCAGCAGCTTAAATTCGGGGGCTGACACTGAAGCTTTCTTT	CASSLNSGADTEAFF
11	-	-	TRBV18	TRBJ2-5	TGTGCCAGCTCACCCCAAGAGACCCAGTACTTC	CASSPQETQYF
16	-	-	TRBV9	TRBJ1-2	TGTGCCAGCACCTGGATAGGCGGAAAATCTAACTATGGCTACACCTTC	CASTWIGGKSNYGYTF
18	TRBD1	-	TRBV7-8	TRBJ1-1	TGTGCCAGCAGCCCACGTGGCGACCCGGGACAGGGGAGAGAAAGGGCTTTCTTT	CASSPRGDPGQGRERAFF
15	-	-	TRBV19	TRBJ1-5	TGTGCCAGTCGGGGCCTCCCTAATAGCAATCAGCCCCAGCATTTT	CASRGLPNSNQPQHF
14	-	-	TRBV28	TRBJ1-5	TGTGCCATCCGGGGGCTTTATAGCAATCAGCCCCAGCATTTT	CAIRGLYSNQPQHF
16	TRBD1	-	TRBV5-1	TRBJ1-3	TGCGCCAGCAGCTCTACAGGGGGCGCGGGTGGAAACACCATATATTTT	CASSSTGGAGGNTIYF
16	-	-	TRBV18	TRBJ1-1	TGTGCCAGCTCACCAGGGACCGTATTCATGAACACTGAAGCTTTCTTT	CASSPGTVFMNTEAFF
13	-	-	TRBV18	TRBJ2-5	TGTGCCAGCTCACAGGGGGGCGGTGAGACCCAGTACTTC	CASSQGGGETQYF
14	-	few	TRBV7-2	TRBJ1-1	TGTGCCAGCAGCTTACACAGGGCGGACACTGAAGCTTTCTTT	CASSLHRADTEAFF